These T cell receptor beta chains were read from a single sample in a study of CD8 T cells in Susac syndrome. TCRdb passed the immunoSEQ multiplex PCR reads through MiXCR, listing each CDR3 protein once. Of around 280,000 distinct CDR3 sequences in the sample, 70% to 90% were seen once. Sequenced: CD8+ T cells from PBMCs. The source of these receptors is a human donor with multiple sclerosis. Each CDR3 is given with its conserved first and last residue.

CDR3,J,length,V
CASSEVGDSAYEQYF,TRBJ2-7,15,TRBV6-1
CASGAPVEGIGTDTQYF,TRBJ2-3,17,TRBV12-5
CSVEHRGEQYF,TRBJ2-7,11,TRBV29-1
CASSDRVGGTDTQYF,TRBJ2-3,15,TRBV7-9
CASSSHHGGRVARGYTF,TRBJ1-2,17,TRBV28
CASSGYSGIADTQYF,TRBJ2-3,15,TRBV6-2/TRBV6-3
CASSQREDTQYF,TRBJ2-3,12,TRBV27
CASSLGPDFTVYGYTF,TRBJ1-2,16,TRBV7-9
CASSLRNTGELFF,TRBJ2-2,13,TRBV12-3/TRBV12-4
CATGRRGQADTQYF,TRBJ2-3,14,TRBV15
CASSQERIGADTQYF,TRBJ2-3,15,TRBV4-1